This is a list of T cell receptor beta chains from one sample in a study of Tregs in tolerant kidney transplant recipients. TCRdb's copy holds only in-frame clones and misses some; the assay was immunoSEQ multiplex PCR. Altogether some 70,000 clones are present, roughly 92% being singletons, with the ten largest covering 10% to 11%. The specimen comprised CD8+ T cells from blood, sampled before the transplant. The receptors stem from a human donor who received a combined kidney and bone marrow transplant. Each CDR3 is given with its conserved first and last residue. A D gene is named only where the DNA matches it firmly.

j_call	d_call	cdr3_length	v_call	cdr3_aa
TRBJ2-7	NA	15	TRBV12-2	CASRLQGARLYEQYF
TRBJ2-1	TRBD2	17	TRBV19	CASSIPGLAVPYNEQFF
TRBJ1-5	NA	16	TRBV15	CATSRVSGISNQPQHF
TRBJ2-1	TRBD1	15	TRBV5-4	CASSIPGQGPNEQFF
TRBJ1-2	NA	11	TRBV9	CASTGAWGYTF
TRBJ1-5	TRBD1	15	TRBV15	CATSSWTGSNQPQHF
TRBJ1-2	NA	15	TRBV5-4	CASSLVAGGPRGYTF
TRBJ1-6	TRBD1	14	TRBV5-5	CASSMGQPILTLHF
TRBJ2-7	TRBD1	16	TRBV7-7	CASSLSMGQPSYEQYF
TRBJ1-1	TRBD1	17	TRBV13	CASSPYGGQGVATEAFF
TRBJ2-7	TRBD1	14	TRBV7-9	CASSPRTGGDEQYF
TRBJ2-3	TRBD1	15	TRBV10-3	CATGYRDRGTDTQYF
TRBJ2-5	NA	14	TRBV9	CASSPRGGQETQYF
TRBJ2-2	NA	16	TRBV13	CASSLPRTSHTGELFF
TRBJ1-1	NA	13	TRBV7-6	CASSPGVSDEAFF
TRBJ1-1	NA	14	TRBV18	CASSPPMIRAEAFF
TRBJ1-2	TRBD1	15	TRBV11-3	CASSPRDSWGYGYTF
TRBJ2-3	TRBD2	17	TRBV4-1	CASSTIGEGSLTDTQYF
TRBJ1-1	TRBD1	16	TRBV15	CATSRGLGTAGPEAFF
TRBJ2-7	NA	14	TRBV28	CASSSLTGPYEQYF
TRBJ2-1	TRBD2	16	TRBV4-2	CASSQSSGTVYNEQFF
TRBJ1-4	NA	15	TRBV5-6	CASSLMSGLGEKLFF
TRBJ2-1	TRBD2	14	TRBV7-9	CAQGPSGSMDEQFF
TRBJ1-2	NA	15	TRBV6-1	CASITMAGLNYGYTF
TRBJ2-7	TRBD2	15	TRBV27	CASSLGGGSSYEQYF
TRBJ2-1	TRBD2	15	TRBV19	CASIGRGSPYNEQFF
TRBJ2-1	TRBD2	16	TRBV11-2	CASSLELAGAYNEQFF